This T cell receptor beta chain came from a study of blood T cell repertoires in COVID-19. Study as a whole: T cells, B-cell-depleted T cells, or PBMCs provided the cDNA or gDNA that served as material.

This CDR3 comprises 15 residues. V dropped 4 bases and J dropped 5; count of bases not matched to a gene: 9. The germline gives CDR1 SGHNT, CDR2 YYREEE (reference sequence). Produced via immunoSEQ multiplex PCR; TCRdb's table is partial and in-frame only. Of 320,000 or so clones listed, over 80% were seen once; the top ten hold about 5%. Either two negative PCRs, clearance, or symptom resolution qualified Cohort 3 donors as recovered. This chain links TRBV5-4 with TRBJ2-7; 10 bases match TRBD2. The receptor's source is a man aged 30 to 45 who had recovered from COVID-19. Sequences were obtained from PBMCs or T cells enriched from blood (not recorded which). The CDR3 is CASSRQAGGQHEQYF. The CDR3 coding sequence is TGTGCCAGCAGCCGTCAAGCGGGGGGGCAGCACGAGCAGTACTTC.